These 14 T cell receptor beta chains were all obtained from the same sample, sequenced in a study of blood T cell repertoires in COVID-19. Assay: immunoSEQ multiplex PCR; the TCRdb copy retains only in-frame clones and omits some. The data contain 110,000 to 150,000 clones, around 86% of them singletons. Sequencing input: peripheral blood. These receptors originate from a human donor in a cohort sampled during active COVID-19.

V and J are TRBV6-2 or TRBV6-3 and TRBJ1-5, with D hard to call. CDR1 is MNHEY, CDR2 SVGEGT, per germline. Between the trimmed V and J ends, which lost 0 bases and 0 bases, there was a span of 9 bases. The CDR3 runs 16 residues. CDR3: CASSYSGKASNQPQHF. DNA of the CDR3: TGTGCCAGCAGTTACTCTGGTAAAGCTAGCAATCAGCCCCAGCATTTT.

The V call is TRBV21-1, the J call TRBJ2-6; no check of the table's D call, TRBD2, against the DNA was made. TRBV21-1 is deemed a pseudogene. The CDR3 is 15 residues long. The CDR3 DNA reads as TGTGCCAGCAGCAAAGGTTATGCGGGGGCCAACGTCCTGACTTTC. Encoded protein: CASSKGYAGANVLTF.

The CDR3 region has the DNA TGTGCCAGCAGCCCCACTAGACTAGCTCCCAATGAGCAGTTCTTC. Translating it yields CASSPTRLAPNEQFF. The chain recombines TRBV3-1 (or the pseudogene TRBV3-2) with TRBJ2-1; TRBD2 agrees at 7 bases. In germline, CDR1 is LGHDT, CDR2 YNNKEL (reference sequence). This CDR3 region has 15 residues. The J segment lost 6 bases and the V segment lost 4 bases, leaving 9 bases of the junction unmatched.

The J gene is TRBJ2-7, the V gene TRBV7-9; D is uncertain. This CDR3 comprises 12 residues. Trimming cost V 3 bases and J 4 bases, with 7 bases left between them. Germline V lookup: CDR1 SEHNR, CDR2 FQNEAQ (reference sequence). CDR3 coding DNA: TGTGCCAGCAGCTTCCACATATACGAGCAGTACTTC. The encoded protein is CASSFHIYEQYF.

CDR3 DNA: TGCAGCGTTCAAGGGGCCAACTACGAGCAGTACTTC. This translates into CSVQGANYEQYF. The chain joins TRBV29-1 to TRBJ2-7; perhaps TRBD1 as D (5 bases). This CDR3 has 12 residues. Germline loops: CDR1 SQVTM, CDR2 ANQGSEA. The V and J ends lost 5 bases and 3 bases respectively, with 11 bases between them.

In its sample, this clone was seen once. The rearrangement links TRBV5-1 to TRBJ2-3, with D hard to call. The CDR3 length is 14 residues. Trimming removed 5 bases at V and 1 base at J, with 11 bases between. Germline-derived CDR1 and CDR2 are SGHRS and YFSETQ. The CDR3 bases are TGCGCCAGCAGAGATCAACCGGGCACAGATACGCAGTATTTT. It encodes CASRDQPGTDTQYF.

The chain combines TRBV6-5 with TRBJ2-7; 8 positions match TRBD1. CDR1 and CDR2 (germline): MNHEY, SVGAGI. The CDR3 totals 14 residues. With 6 bases clipped from V and 2 bases from J, the junction kept 6 bases outside the gene matches. The CDR3 DNA follows: TGTGCCAGCAGGGGGACAGGACGAACCTACGAGCAGTACTTC. Translation: CASRGTGRTYEQYF.

The chain links TRBV27 to TRBJ2-6, with TRBD2 as a possible D gene (5 bases). The V end was cut by 9 bases, the J end by 2 bases, with 14 bases between. The germline V gene has CDR1 MNHEY and CDR2 SMNVEV (reference sequence). The CDR3 contains 15 residues. The CDR3 reads CASMRVATGANVLTF. The CDR3 DNA sequence: TGTGCCAGTATGAGGGTGGCTACTGGGGCCAACGTCCTGACTTTC.

The chain links TRBV4-2 to TRBJ2-6; D may be TRBD2 (5 bases). Trimming removed 1 base at V and 0 bases at J, with 19 bases between. Per germline, CDR1 LGHNA and CDR2 YNFKEQ. This CDR3 has 20 amino acids. The CDR3 loop reads CASSQVGGVSLSSGANVLTF. Written as DNA, the CDR3 is TGTGCCAGCAGCCAAGTCGGAGGAGTCAGCCTCAGCTCTGGGGCCAACGTCCTGACTTTC.

The chain combines TRBV2 with TRBJ2-3, with 9 nucleotides matching TRBD2. The CDR3 is 17 residues long. The germline V gene has CDR1 SNHLY and CDR2 FYNNEI. Losses at the gene ends were 6 bases for V and 2 bases for J; bases not matched to a gene: 12. DNA of the CDR3: TGTGCCAGCAGGGCCCCGCGGCTAGCGGGGTCCACAGATACGCAGTATTTT. Residues: CASRAPRLAGSTDTQYF.

This chain joins TRBV18 and TRBJ2-7; the D gene is possibly TRBD2 (5 bases). CDR3 length equals 13 residues. Per the germline V gene, CDR1 is KGHSH and CDR2 is LQKENI. With 5 bases removed from V and 2 bases from J, the gap between germline ends came to 10 bases. The CDR3 DNA follows: TGTGCCAGCTCATCCCGGGGTCCCTACGAGCAGTACTTC. Residues: CASSSRGPYEQYF.

V usage is TRBV5-5 and J usage is TRBJ2-1, with a weak D call TRBD2 (6 bases). V gave up 1 base and J gave up 4 bases, with 12 bases separating them. The germline V gene has CDR1 SGHKS and CDR2 YYEKEE (reference sequence). The CDR3 is 15 residues long. The CDR3 sequence is CASSLSAGLYNEQFF. In nucleotides, the CDR3 is TGTGCCAGCAGCTTGAGTGCGGGACTTTACAATGAGCAGTTCTTC. The entire variable domain, with the rest obtained from reference TRBV5-5 and TRBJ2-1, is as follows: DAGVTQSPTHLIKTRGQQVTLRCSPISGHKSVSWYQQVLGQGPQFIFQYYEKEERGRGNFPDRFSARQFPNYSSELNVNALLLGDSALYLCASSLSAGLYNEQFFGPGTRLTVL.

The chain employs TRBV9 and TRBJ1-3; D gene uncertain. Trimming took 4 bases from V and 3 from J, leaving 23 bases between them. The CDR3 length is 18 residues. Germline assignment: CDR1 SGDLS and CDR2 YYNGEE. CDR3 sequence reads: CASSLDWQVLSSGNTIYF. The CDR3 DNA is TGTGCCAGCAGCCTGGATTGGCAGGTCTTGAGTAGTGGAAACACCATATATTTT.

The chain uses TRBV11-2 and TRBJ2-1; 8 bases align to TRBD2. Germline V gene data show CDR1 as SGHAT and CDR2 as FQNNGV. Losses at the gene ends were 5 bases for V and 3 bases for J; bases not matched to a gene: 6. This CDR3 comprises 15 residues. The CDR3 bases are TGTGCCAGCAGCGTTCCCGGGACTAGCTACAATGAGCAGTTCTTC. Translated, it gives CASSVPGTSYNEQFF.